This T cell receptor beta chain was documented in a study of T cell responses to AZD1222 COVID-19 vaccine. Study background: Samples with a second dose at about 4 or about 12 weeks were pooled together.

As for this clone: Its antigen remains unknown.

Sequencing was performed with immunoSEQ multiplex PCR; in TCRdb, only in-frame clones are kept and a portion is missing. The table shows 80,000 to 90,000 clones, with more than 90% occurring only once. General study findings and limits: Only a handful of people who got AZD1222 tested seropositive at baseline. Nearly half of unique spike-specific TCRs reportedly avoided B.1.351 and B.1.1.7 mutated regions. Females outnumbered males among donors, who were mostly white British; clonal diversity was possibly underestimated.

Looked up from germline, CDR1 is MDHEN and CDR2 is SYDVKM. The trim removed 6 bases at V and 3 bases at J, leaving 9 bases unmatched. The CDR3 is 15 residues long. The V call is TRBV28, the J call TRBJ2-7; 9 bases are a match to TRBD2. The sequences come from peripheral blood, collected on day 0 of AZD1222 vaccination. The receptor was isolated from an adult in good health. The CDR3 DNA reads TGTGCCAGCAGCCTCTTTAGCGGGAGCGGCTACGAGCAGTACTTC. Protein sequence: CASSLFSGSGYEQYF.